One T cell receptor (beta chain) is described in this entry. The CDR3 sequence is 15 residues long. The ends were cut back, 0 bases at V and 5 bases at J, with 14 bases in the middle. Germline CDR1 reads SGHAT; CDR2 reads FQNNGV. The data belong to a study of blood T cell repertoires in COVID-19. Study details: Acute and convalescent COVID-19 specimens originated in the United States, Italy and Spain. PBMCs, B-cell-depleted T cells, or T cells were the source of the cDNA or gDNA that made up the material.

Sequencing was performed with immunoSEQ multiplex PCR; in TCRdb, only in-frame clones are kept and a portion is missing. Of about 150,000 clones in the sample, 87% were seen once. The chain employs TRBV11-2 and TRBJ2-7; D is undetermined. The origin of this receptor is a man aged 80 or over with acute or convalescent COVID-19. Input material: peripheral blood. Written as DNA, the CDR3 is TGTGCCAGCAGCTTAGATTTTTCCCTTGGAGACGAGCAGTACTTC. Its translation is CASSLDFSLGDEQYF.